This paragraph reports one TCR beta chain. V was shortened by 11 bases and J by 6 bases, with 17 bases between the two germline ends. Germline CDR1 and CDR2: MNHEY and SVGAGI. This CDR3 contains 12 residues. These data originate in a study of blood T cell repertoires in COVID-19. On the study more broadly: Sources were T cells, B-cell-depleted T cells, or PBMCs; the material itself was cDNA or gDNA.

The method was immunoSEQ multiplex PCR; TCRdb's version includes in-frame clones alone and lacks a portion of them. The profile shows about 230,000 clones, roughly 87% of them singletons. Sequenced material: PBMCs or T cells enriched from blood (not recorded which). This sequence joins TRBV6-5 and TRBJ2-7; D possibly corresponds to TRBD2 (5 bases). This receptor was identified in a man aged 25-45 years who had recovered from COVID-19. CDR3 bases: TGTGCCGGCGGGCCCTCGAGGCGCGAGCAGTACTTC. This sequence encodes CAGGPSRREQYF.